A single sample gave rise to the 29 T cell receptor beta chains below, sequenced in a study of graft-versus-host responses after intestinal transplantation. Some clones are missing from TCRdb's copy, which holds only in-frame ones; the method was immunoSEQ multiplex PCR. The sample shows approximately 100,000 clones, more than 85% of them seen only once. What these receptors recognize is not known. Source: unstimulated CD4+ T cells sorted from spleen or lymph node cells, taken before intestinal transplant. The receptors derive from a human donor who received an intestinal transplant.

This chain uses TRBV7-9 with TRBJ2-5, with TRBD2 matching 10 bases. Per the germline V gene, CDR1 is SEHNR and CDR2 is FQNEAQ (reference sequence). The CDR3 sequence is 15 residues long. V was clipped by 3 bases and J by 2 bases; unmatched bases: 3. This CDR3 is CASSFASGRQETQYF. DNA for the CDR3: TGTGCCAGCAGCTTCGCTAGCGGGAGACAAGAGACCCAGTACTTC.

The V and J genes are TRBV10-3 and TRBJ2-4; weak D call: TRBD1 (6 bases). V lost 3 bases to trimming and J lost 0 bases, with 9 bases between them. The germline V gene encodes CDR1 ENHRY and CDR2 SYGVKD. CDR3 length: 15 residues. The CDR3 coding sequence is TGTGCCATCAGTGACAGGGGAATAGCCAAAAACATTCAGTACTTC. Translation gives CAISDRGIAKNIQYF.

The genes are TRBV20-1 and TRBJ2-5; the D is unclear. This CDR3 comprises 11 residues. V lost 6 bases, J lost 3 bases, and 8 bases lay in between. Per germline, CDR1 DFQATT and CDR2 SNEGSKA (reference sequence). In DNA, the CDR3 is TGCAGTGCGTCAGGTGAAGAGACCCAGTACTTC. Amino acids: CSASGEETQYF.

The V and J genes are TRBV29-1 and TRBJ1-1; D unresolved. Germline V gene lookup returns CDR1 SQVTM and CDR2 ANQGSEA. V was cut by 0 bases and J by 8 bases, with 4 bases left in between. The CDR3 length is 10 residues. CDR3 sequence: CSVEDVEAFF. In nucleotides, the CDR3 is TGCAGCGTTGAAGACGTAGAAGCTTTCTTT.

Of note for this clone: One end of the junction is discordant with germline, which a read error may explain. The chain has TRBV11-3 and TRBJ2-1, with TRBD1 identical over 11 bases. Germline V gene data show CDR1 as SGHNT and CDR2 as YENEEA. This CDR3 region has 19 residues. The CDR3 nucleotides read TGTGCCAGCAGCTTAGGGTTCTCGGACAGGGGGCGTTGGGACAATGGGCAGTTCTTC. It translates to CASSLGFSDRGRWDNGQFF.

In its sample, this clone was seen once. The V and J genes are TRBV13 and TRBJ1-3, with a possible D match to TRBD1 (5 bases). The CDR3 contains 16 residues. Trimming stripped 2 bases from V and 4 bases from J, with 15 bases between. The germline V gene has CDR1 PRHDT and CDR2 FYEKMQ (reference sequence). The CDR3 loop reads CASSLRQGGIGNTIYF. CDR3 DNA: TGTGCCAGCAGCTTAAGGCAGGGCGGGATCGGAAACACCATATATTTT.

The rearrangement links TRBV2 to TRBJ2-7; no clear D gene. The CDR3 loop spans 14 amino acids. Per germline, CDR1 SNHLY and CDR2 FYNNEI. V gave up 1 base and J gave up 6 bases, with 13 bases separating them. The CDR3 is CASSEVVRSPEQYF. DNA of the CDR3: TGTGCCAGCAGTGAAGTGGTCAGATCGCCCGAGCAGTACTTC. Combining the CDR3 with reference TRBV2 and TRBJ2-7 gives the whole variable domain EPEVTQTPSHQVTQMGQEVILRCVPISNHLYFYWYRQILGQKVEFLVSFYNNEISEKSEIFDDQFSVERPDGSNFTLKIRSTKLEDSAMYFCASSEVVRSPEQYFGPGTRLTVT.

The CDR3 sequence: CASSQRTELNTEAFF. In DNA, the CDR3 is TGCGCCAGCAGCCAAAGAACAGAGCTTAACACTGAAGCTTTCTTT. The chain recombines TRBV5-1 with TRBJ1-1; D gene unclear. Germline V gene data show CDR1 as SGHRS and CDR2 as YFSETQ. The CDR3 covers 15 residues. Trimming stripped 4 bases from V and 2 bases from J, with 15 bases between.

This clone has more than one count but fewer than ten. The V and J genes are TRBV6-1 and TRBJ1-2, with a possible D match to TRBD1 (6 bases). This CDR3 has 13 residues. Deletions cut 2 bases from V and 8 bases from J, with 12 bases between. Germline values: CDR1 MNHNS, CDR2 SASEGT. The CDR3 loop is CASSENRVGGYTF. CDR3 nucleotides: TGTGCCAGCAGTGAAAACAGGGTTGGCGGCTACACCTTC.

The chain uses TRBV6-5 and TRBJ2-7; TRBD2 is a possible D gene (6 bases). The V end lost 6 bases, the J end lost 5 bases, and 20 bases lay between the germline ends. Germline CDR1 and CDR2: MNHEY and SVGAGI. The CDR3 length is 15 residues. CDR3 coding DNA: TGTGCCAGCAGCGGTCGCGGGCCGCCGGGGGACGAGCAGTACTTC. Its translation: CASSGRGPPGDEQYF.

The chain employs TRBV5-6 and TRBJ2-7; D gene uncertain. This CDR3 has 14 residues. Germline V CDR1 and CDR2: SGHDT, YYEEEE. V was shortened by 0 bases and J by 1 base, with 8 bases between the two germline ends. The CDR3 region is CASSLGVGSYEQYF. DNA for the CDR3: TGTGCCAGCAGCTTGGGCGTAGGGTCCTACGAGCAGTACTTC.

The CDR3 region has the DNA TGCGCCAGCAGCTTGTGGGCGGGGGGCTACACCTTC. It codes for CASSLWAGGYTF. The V gene is TRBV5-1, the J gene TRBJ1-2, with no clear D. The CDR3 length is 12 residues. Germline CDR1 and CDR2: SGHRS and YFSETQ. The ends were cut back, 1 base at V and 8 bases at J, with 9 bases in the middle. Based on the CDR3 plus reference TRBV5-1 and TRBJ1-2, the full variable domain is KAGVTQTPRYLIKTRGQQVTLSCSPISGHRSVSWYQQTPGQGLQFLFEYFSETQRNKGNFPGRFSGRQFSNSRSEMNVSTLELGDSALYLCASSLWAGGYTFGSGTRLTVV.

This rearrangement joins TRBV11-2 to TRBJ1-1; unclear D gene. Trimming removed 2 bases from V and 1 base from J, with 5 bases in between. Germline CDR1 and CDR2: SGHAT and FQNNGV. The CDR3 consists of 13 residues. CDR3 protein: CASSLSANTEAFF. The CDR3 region has the DNA TGTGCCAGCAGCTTATCAGCGAACACTGAAGCTTTCTTT.

The rearrangement joins TRBV5-1 to TRBJ2-5; D possibly corresponds to TRBD1 (6 bases). Per germline, CDR1 SGHRS and CDR2 YFSETQ. This CDR3 region has 13 residues. V lost 3 bases to trimming and J lost 5 bases, with 11 bases between them. Here the CDR3 DNA reads TGCGCCAGCAGCTGGGGGCACACGGAGACCCAGTACTTC. Translated, it gives CASSWGHTETQYF.

The rearrangement links TRBV5-1 to TRBJ2-7; 7 nucleotides align to TRBD1. Trimming at V came to 4 bases and at J to 4 bases, leaving 17 bases not matched to a gene. The length of the CDR3 is 17 residues. CDR1 and CDR2 from the germline V gene are SGHRS and YFSETQ. This chain's CDR3 is CASSNSSRGLSTYEQYF. For the CDR3, the DNA is TGCGCCAGCAGCAACTCGAGTAGGGGGCTAAGTACATACGAGCAGTACTTC.

This chain uses TRBV7-9 with TRBJ2-1; tentative D call: TRBD1 (6 bases). The CDR3 consists of 13 residues. The germline V gene encodes CDR1 SEHNR and CDR2 FQNEAQ (reference sequence). Deletions cut 5 bases from V and 8 bases from J, with 13 bases between. The CDR3 DNA sequence: TGTGCCAGCAGCCCCGGACAGTCCTATGAGCAGTTCTTC. It translates to CASSPGQSYEQFF.

The V gene is TRBV4-1, the J gene TRBJ1-3; weak D call: TRBD1 (6 bases). The CDR3 totals 17 residues. Germline lookup yields CDR1 MGHRA and CDR2 YSYEKL. The germline V and J ends were trimmed by 5 bases and 2 bases, with 19 bases remaining between them. The CDR3 nucleotides read TGCGCCAGCAGCTACCGATATTCACAGGGTACTGGAAACACCATATATTTT. Its translation is CASSYRYSQGTGNTIYF.

The chain joins TRBV6-1 to TRBJ2-7, with 7 bases fitting TRBD2. The V gene's germline CDR1 is MNHNS and CDR2 SASEGT. Trimming took 2 bases from V and 2 from J; bases not matched to a gene: 6. This CDR3 is 15 amino acids long. Here the CDR3 DNA reads TGTGCCAGCAGTGAAATTTGGGGGGGACCCTACGAGCAGTACTTC. Its protein product is CASSEIWGGPYEQYF.

V usage is TRBV7-9 and J usage is TRBJ1-6; 9 nucleotides agree with TRBD1. Looked up from germline, CDR1 is SEHNR and CDR2 is FQNEAQ (reference sequence). J gave up 8 bases and V 2 bases, and 1 base lay outside the gene matches. The CDR3 has 14 residues. This CDR3 is CASSLRTGDSPLHF. In DNA, the CDR3 is TGTGCCAGCAGCTTAAGGACAGGGGATTCACCCCTCCACTTT.

V usage is TRBV18 and J usage is TRBJ2-7; the match to TRBD2 covers 7 bases. The CDR3 has 17 amino acids. The junction had 11 bases not matched to a gene; V was cut back by 2 bases and J by 1 base. Per the germline V gene, CDR1 is KGHSH and CDR2 is LQKENI. CDR3 protein: CASSPWEVSGSSYEQYF. Written as DNA, the CDR3 is TGTGCCAGCTCACCATGGGAGGTTAGCGGGTCATCCTACGAGCAGTACTTC.

The chain joins TRBV18 to TRBJ1-2; 8 bases match TRBD1. The CDR3 spans 16 residues. Germline CDR1 is KGHSH and CDR2 is LQKENI. V trimming: 3 bases; J trimming: 0 bases; junction bases outside the gene matches: 6. The CDR3 is CASSPGQGRTNYGYTF. The CDR3 region has the DNA TGTGCCAGCTCACCTGGACAGGGCCGGACTAACTATGGCTACACCTTC.

This clone came up once. The chain is built from TRBV19 and TRBJ1-2; D call uncertain. Germline CDR1 and CDR2: LNHDA and SQIVND (reference sequence). Trimming cost V 3 bases and J 8 bases, with 19 bases left between them. This CDR3 spans 15 amino acids. CDR3 protein: CASSILADGRVGYTF. DNA of the CDR3: TGTGCCAGTAGTATTCTTGCGGACGGGCGGGTAGGCTACACCTTC.

The chain combines TRBV29-1 with TRBJ1-1; D may be TRBD1 (5 bases). Germline CDR1 SQVTM, CDR2 ANQGSEA. V was clipped by 7 bases and J by 6 bases, with 18 bases between them. This CDR3 spans 13 amino acids. CDR3 bases: TGCAGCGCCAGGGTATCGGGAGGCGCTGAAGCTTTCTTT. Protein product: CSARVSGGAEAFF. The variable domain in full, with the rest retrieved from reference TRBV29-1 and TRBJ1-1, is SAVISQKPSRDICQRGTSLTIQCQVDSQVTMMFWYRQQPGQSLTLIATANQGSEATYESGFVIDKFPISRPNLTFSTLTVSNMSPEDSSIYLCSARVSGGAEAFFGQGTRLTVV.

This sequence joins TRBV2 and TRBJ2-1; 12 bases fit TRBD2. There are 17 residues in the CDR3. J was trimmed by 6 bases and V by 1 base; bases with no gene match: 7. Germline CDR1 SNHLY, CDR2 FYNNEI. DNA of the CDR3: TGTGCCAGCAGTGAAGAGACTAGCGGGAGAGGGGGCAATGAGCAGTTCTTC. It specifies CASSEETSGRGGNEQFF.

CDR3 amino acids: CASSFTGTGNPYEQYF. The CDR3 DNA is TGTGCCAGCAGTTTCACCGGGACAGGGAATCCCTACGAGCAGTACTTC. The chain carries TRBV28 and TRBJ2-7; 9 bases are a match to TRBD1. This CDR3 contains 16 residues. The ends lost 3 bases at V and 2 bases at J; junction bases unmatched: 8. Looked up from germline, CDR1 is MDHEN and CDR2 is SYDVKM.

This chain connects TRBV19 to TRBJ1-2, with TRBD1 identical over 8 bases. From germline, CDR1 is LNHDA and CDR2 SQIVND (reference sequence). Trimming cost V 3 bases and J 4 bases; bases outside gene matches: 7. There are 15 residues in the CDR3. The CDR3 region is CASSISGQGGYGYTF. CDR3 nucleotide sequence: TGTGCCAGTAGTATTTCCGGACAGGGAGGCTATGGCTACACCTTC. The whole variable domain, remainder taken from reference TRBV19 and TRBJ1-2, is DGGITQSPKYLFRKEGQNVTLSCEQNLNHDAMYWYRQDPGQGLRLIYYSQIVNDFQKGDIAEGYSVSREKKESFPLTVTSAQKNPTAFYLCASSISGQGGYGYTFGSGTRLTVV.

The chain employs TRBV30 and TRBJ1-1; maybe TRBD1 (5 bases). Per germline, CDR1 GTSNPN and CDR2 SVGIG (reference sequence). The CDR3 is 11 residues long. With 5 bases removed from V and 8 bases from J, the gap between germline ends came to 12 bases. In nucleotides, the CDR3 is TGTGCCTGGGTTAGACAGCTAGAAGCTTTCTTT. The encoded protein is CAWVRQLEAFF.

The CDR3 sequence: CASSISANEKLFF. CDR3 DNA: TGTGCCAGTAGTATTTCAGCTAATGAAAAACTGTTTTTT. The chain combines TRBV19 with TRBJ1-4; no clear D. V was pared by 3 bases and J by 3 bases, with 5 bases between. CDR3 length: 13 residues. Germline V lookup: CDR1 LNHDA, CDR2 SQIVND (reference sequence).

V and J are TRBV27 and TRBJ1-2; D is possibly TRBD1 (6 bases). CDR1 MNHEY and CDR2 SMNVEV come from the germline V gene (reference sequence). The CDR3 is 15 amino acids. V lost 0 bases and J lost 7, with 15 bases in between. DNA for the CDR3: TGTGCCAGCAGTTTATCGCCGGGGGGGCTCCTTGGCTACACCTTC. Its translation: CASSLSPGGLLGYTF.